Below are 25 T cell receptor beta chains sequenced from a single sample in a study of vaccination effects on CD4 cells after COVID-19 (dated by TCRdb to 2021 to 2024). In the ViraFEST assay, PBMC were stimulated with viral peptide pools, and antigen-specific CD4+ T cell clonotypes were then identified by expansion using TCR sequencing. After 10 to 11 days of culture, CD4+ T cells were isolated with the EasySep CD4+ T cell isolation kit. Each participant got two doses of an mRNA SARS-CoV-2 vaccine, either BNT162b2 or mRNA-1273. No antigen has been identified for these receptors. The library was generated by the immunoSEQ multiplex PCR assay. TCRdb took over this immuneACCESS table, retaining in-frame rearrangements with V and J assigned. Such tables are incomplete; in checked studies, under half of the missing clones stem from an unresolved V gene, and the remainder is unexplained. This sample is represented by 67,000 or so clones; 70% to 90% of them were singletons. The top ten hold approximately 1.2% of the sample.

Material: CD4+ T cells from PBMCs cultured with HCoV-229E spike peptides, obtained after COVID-19 vaccination. Interpreted using the paper, the cell subset or site label stands for: HCoV-229E spike overlapping peptide pool stimulation. The receptors stem from a human donor who received a COVID-19 vaccine.

The V call is TRBV7-3, the J call TRBJ2-1, with D maybe TRBD2 (5 bases). The CDR3 is 16 amino acids. With 1 base removed from V and 3 bases from J, the gap between germline ends came to 13 bases. CDR1 is SGHTA and CDR2 is FQGTGA in the germline V gene. In nucleotides, the CDR3 is TGTGCCAGCAGCTTAAGTACCGGGATAAACTACAATGAGCAGTTCTTC. Amino acids: CASSLSTGINYNEQFF.

This clone occurred a few times. Here the CDR3 DNA reads TGCGCCAGCAGCTTGGGCCGAGGGGCTTATACCGGGGAGCTGTTTTTT. Its translation is CASSLGRGAYTGELFF. The chain links TRBV5-1 to TRBJ2-2; D possibly matches TRBD1 or TRBD2 (5 bases each). Germline CDR1 reads SGHRS; CDR2 reads YFSETQ. The length of the CDR3 is 16 residues. Trimming pared 0 bases from V and 5 bases from J, leaving 14 bases between.

The CDR3 bases are TGTGCCAGCAGCCAAAGGTCCCCCCTTAAGCCTAGCAATCAGCCCCAGCATTTT. Translated, it gives CASSQRSPLKPSNQPQHF. The V call is TRBV9, the J call TRBJ1-5; D is uncertain. From germline, CDR1 is SGDLS and CDR2 YYNGEE. The V gene lost 4 bases and the J gene lost 0 bases, with 20 bases spanning the gap. The CDR3 runs to 18 residues.

V gene TRBV19 combines with J gene TRBJ1-1; D not certain. This CDR3 contains 15 residues. Germline V CDR1 and CDR2: LNHDA, SQIVND (reference sequence). V was trimmed by 7 bases and J by 1 base, leaving 16 bases between them. The CDR3 DNA is TGTGCCAGTAAGGCAGAAAGGACTGCGAACACTGAAGCTTTCTTT. Encoded protein: CASKAERTANTEAFF.

The chain couples TRBV18 to TRBJ2-7; 8 nucleotides align to TRBD1. The CDR3 extends over 15 amino acids. The V gene end was trimmed by 3 bases and the J gene end by 4 bases; junction bases not matched to a gene: 8. The V gene's germline CDR1 is KGHSH and CDR2 LQKENI. The CDR3 loop is CASSPGADRGYEQYV. The CDR3 DNA reads as TGTGCCAGCTCACCGGGAGCCGACAGGGGTTACGAGCAGTACGTC.

The chain is built from TRBV4-3 and TRBJ1-2; the D gene is possibly TRBD1 (5 bases). Trimming cost V 6 bases and J 4 bases, with 15 bases left between them. Per the germline V gene, CDR1 is LGHNA and CDR2 is YSLEER. The CDR3 has 14 amino acids. In DNA form, the CDR3 reads TGCGCCAGCAGACCGAATTTGGACATCTATGGCTACACCTTC. This translates into CASRPNLDIYGYTF.

The chain links TRBV11-2 to TRBJ2-7; tentatively, D is TRBD2 (5 bases). V was pared by 3 bases and J by 3 bases, with 12 bases between. The length of the CDR3 is 14 residues. CDR1 is SGHAT and CDR2 is FQNNGV in the germline V gene. This CDR3 is CASSFSRGDYEQYV. Written as DNA, the CDR3 is TGTGCCAGCAGCTTTTCCCGGGGAGACTACGAGCAGTACGTC.

The genes are TRBV6-2 or TRBV6-3 and TRBJ2-5, with D perhaps matching TRBD2 (6 bases). This CDR3 has 14 residues. Trimming took off 2 bases at V and 4 bases at J, with 11 bases between the two ends. The germline V gene encodes CDR1 MNHEY and CDR2 SVGEGT. The CDR3 reads CASSYRRGRETQYF. CDR3 DNA: TGTGCCAGCAGTTACCGGCGGGGAAGAGAGACCCAGTACTTC.

The V and J genes are TRBV18 and TRBJ1-1; D remains ambiguous. CDR1 is KGHSH and CDR2 is LQKENI in the germline V gene. This CDR3 is built from 17 residues. V gave up 3 bases and J gave up 0 bases, with 17 bases separating them. CDR3 region: CASSPFTTAAMNTEAFF. The CDR3 DNA sequence: TGTGCCAGCTCACCGTTCACGACGGCTGCTATGAACACTGAAGCTTTCTTT.

CDR3 residues: CASSLSGGETQYF. CDR3 DNA sequence: TGTGCCAGCAGCTTGAGCGGGGGGGAGACCCAGTACTTC. This rearrangement joins TRBV5-6 to TRBJ2-5, with 9 bases aligning to TRBD2. V lost 1 base and J lost 5; bases outside the gene matches: 0. Germline assignment: CDR1 SGHDT and CDR2 YYEEEE. The CDR3 totals 13 residues.

This chain uses TRBV19 with TRBJ1-1; D remains ambiguous. CDR3 length: 13 amino acids. Germline CDR1 LNHDA, CDR2 SQIVND (reference sequence). Trimming stripped 7 bases from V and 1 base from J, with 10 bases between. The chain's CDR3 is CASNMRENTEAFF. As DNA, the CDR3 is TGTGCCAGTAACATGAGGGAGAACACTGAAGCTTTCTTT. The full variable domain, its missing parts supplied by reference TRBV19 and TRBJ1-1, is DGGITQSPKYLFRKEGQNVTLSCEQNLNHDAMYWYRQDPGQGLRLIYYSQIVNDFQKGDIAEGYSVSREKKESFPLTVTSAQKNPTAFYLCASNMRENTEAFFGQGTRLTVV.

The chain has TRBV6-5 and TRBJ2-7, with 12 bases identical to TRBD2. The CDR3 is made up of 15 amino acids. With V trimmed by 7 bases and J by 4 bases, 8 bases remained unmatched. Germline CDR1 and CDR2: MNHEY and SVGAGI. The CDR3 sequence is CASKLAGGPGYEQYV. CDR3 coding DNA: TGTGCCAGCAAGCTAGCGGGGGGGCCGGGATACGAGCAGTACGTC.

This clone was counted a single time. The chain couples TRBV28 to TRBJ1-4, with a tentative D call TRBD1 (6 bases). Germline V lookup: CDR1 MDHEN, CDR2 SYDVKM. The CDR3 covers 17 residues. Between the trimmed V and J ends, which lost 1 base and 6 bases, there was a span of 18 bases. The CDR3 DNA is TGTGCCAGCAGTTTATTGTTAAGGGATCGACAGGATGAAAAACTGTTTTTT. This gives the protein CASSLLLRDRQDEKLFF.

This chain links TRBV18 with TRBJ2-7; D is uncertain. Trimming left V 3 bases short and J 0 bases short, with 24 bases between. Germline V gene data show CDR1 as KGHSH and CDR2 as LQKENI. The CDR3 is made up of 19 amino acids. The CDR3 sequence is CASSPSSLVLSARSYEQYV. The CDR3 DNA follows: TGTGCCAGCTCACCTTCGAGTCTGGTATTGAGCGCTCGCTCCTACGAGCAGTACGTC.

Only a few counts were recorded for this clone. V gene TRBV2 combines with J gene TRBJ1-2, with D possibly being TRBD1 (6 bases). The length of the CDR3 is 14 residues. Germline loops: CDR1 SNHLY, CDR2 FYNNEI. V was trimmed by 6 bases and J by 4 bases, leaving 15 bases between them. The CDR3 DNA reads as TGTGCCAGCAGCCAGACAGGAAACCCCTATGGCTACACCTTC. Protein sequence: CASSQTGNPYGYTF.

The chain recombines TRBV20-1 with TRBJ2-3; TRBD2 might be the D (5 bases). Germline V gene lookup returns CDR1 DFQATT and CDR2 SNEGSKA (reference sequence). This CDR3 is built from 10 residues. V was clipped by 5 bases and J by 8 bases, with 8 bases between them. CDR3 in DNA: TGCAGTGCTTTTGAGGGTACGCAGTATTTT. This codes for CSAFEGTQYF.

The chain combines TRBV5-5 with TRBJ2-3, with D perhaps given as TRBD1 or TRBD2 (6 bases each). V lost 4 bases to trimming and J lost 6 bases, with 15 bases between them. Per germline, CDR1 SGHKS and CDR2 YYEKEE (reference sequence). The CDR3 runs 14 residues. CDR3 protein: CASSQQWGADTQYF. In DNA form, the CDR3 reads TGTGCCAGCAGCCAACAATGGGGGGCCGATACGCAGTATTTT.

The chain links TRBV18 to TRBJ2-6; TRBD2 agrees at 12 bases. The CDR3 is made up of 19 amino acids. J was trimmed by 0 bases and V by 4 bases; bases with no gene match: 7. CDR1 KGHSH and CDR2 LQKENI come from the germline V gene. The CDR3, as DNA: TGTGCCAGCTCACAGACTAGCGGGGGAACTAGCTCTGGGGCCAACGTCCTGACTTTC. Its translation is CASSQTSGGTSSGANVLTF.

This sequence joins TRBV5-1 and TRBJ2-5; D gene unclear. V gave up 5 bases and J gave up 5 bases, with 10 bases separating them. CDR3 length: 12 amino acids. Per the germline V gene, CDR1 is SGHRS and CDR2 is YFSETQ. The CDR3 region is CASSRWDETQYF. The DNA of the CDR3 is TGCGCCAGCAGTAGGTGGGATGAGACCCAGTACTTC.

V is TRBV9 and J is TRBJ1-6, with a possible D match to TRBD1 (6 bases). The CDR3 is 14 residues long. V shed 4 bases and J shed 6 bases, with 11 bases lying between them. Germline V gene data show CDR1 as SGDLS and CDR2 as YYNGEE. This chain's CDR3 is CASSPKQGNSPLHF. The CDR3 DNA is TGTGCCAGCAGCCCGAAACAGGGTAATTCACCCCTCCACTTT.

In this sample, this clone turned up once. This sequence joins TRBV6-1 and TRBJ2-7; 9 bases map to TRBD2. CDR3 size: 14 residues. The junction had 1 base not matched to a gene; V was cut back by 3 bases and J by 1 base. CDR1 and CDR2 from the germline V gene are MNHNS and SASEGT. The CDR3 region has the DNA TGTGCCAGCAGTGATAGCGGGGGATCCTACGAGCAGTACGTC. Protein product: CASSDSGGSYEQYV.

The chain joins TRBV5-1 to TRBJ2-1; D might be TRBD1 (5 bases). The germline V gene encodes CDR1 SGHRS and CDR2 YFSETQ. Trimming stripped 5 bases from V and 8 bases from J, with 17 bases between. The CDR3 is 14 residues long. The CDR3 coding sequence is TGCGCCAGCAGTCGAATCTCAGGGAACCATGAGCAGTTCTTC. Protein sequence: CASSRISGNHEQFF.

The chain links TRBV30 to TRBJ2-1; D call uncertain. V lost 1 base and J lost 7, with 5 bases in between. The CDR3 sequence is 11 residues long. Germline V lookup: CDR1 GTSNPN, CDR2 SVGIG (reference sequence). The CDR3 DNA sequence: TGTGCCTGGAGTGGGGAAAATGAGCAGTTCTTC. It codes for CAWSGENEQFF.

The chain couples TRBV7-2 to TRBJ1-2; unclear D gene. The CDR3 consists of 14 residues. V lost 5 bases, J lost 8 bases, and 18 bases lay in between. Looked up from germline, CDR1 is SGHTA and CDR2 is FQGNSA. The CDR3 sequence: CASSPDTTLGGYTF. The DNA of the CDR3 is TGTGCCAGCAGCCCAGACACGACACTGGGAGGCTACACCTTC.

J is TRBJ1-3 and V is TRBV12-3 or TRBV12-4; D gene unclear. V was clipped by 2 bases and J by 8 bases, with 4 bases between them. The CDR3 length is 11 residues. CDR3 loop: CASSLIHTIYF. CDR3 bases: TGTGCCAGCAGTTTAATACACACCATATATTTT.